The rows below give T cell receptor beta chains drawn from one sample of a study of blood T cell repertoires in COVID-19. Sequenced by immunoSEQ multiplex PCR; TCRdb stores in-frame clones only, minus some. The sample consists of 150,000 or so clones, roughly 84% of them appearing once. Sequenced: PBMCs or T cells enriched from blood (not recorded which). The source of these receptors is an older woman who had recovered from COVID-19. The CDR3 runs from the conserved cysteine through the conserved F or W. Each record gives: V gene, D gene, clone size, J gene, CDR3 DNA, CDR3 protein. D genes are given only for firm matches. Expanded clones are given a class, and other clones once, few, many or no size at all.

>TRBV28|NA|few|TRBJ2-7
TGTGCCAGCGCGACACTCTCCTACGAGCAGTACTTC
CASATLSYEQYF
>TRBV19|NA|once|TRBJ2-7
TGTGCCAGTAGTCCGTCTAGTTCACTCTACGAGCAGTACTTC
CASSPSSSLYEQYF
>TRBV5-6|TRBD2|NA|TRBJ2-5
TGTGCCAGCAGCTCCCAAGTGGCGGGGGGGTCCCAAGAGACCCAGTACTTC
CASSSQVAGGSQETQYF
>TRBV29-1|TRBD1|NA|TRBJ1-1
TGCAGCGCCCTGGGGGTACAGGGGGCGAGGTTGGAAGCTTTCTTT
CSALGVQGARLEAFF
>TRBV27|NA|NA|TRBJ1-3
TGTGCCAGCAGTTTAGGGCCAGAAAGCTCTGGAAACACCATATATTTT
CASSLGPESSGNTIYF
>TRBV28|TRBD1|NA|TRBJ1-2
TGTGCCAGCAGTCGGGACAGTAACTATGGCTACACCTTC
CASSRDSNYGYTF
>TRBV5-1|TRBD2|NA|TRBJ2-1
TGCGCCAGCAGTGCTAGGGCGGGGGGAAACAATGAGCAGTTCTTC
CASSARAGGNNEQFF
>TRBV23-1|NA|NA|TRBJ1-2
TGCGCCAGCAGTCCTGGTGGGGGGTATGGCTACACCTTC
CASSPGGGYGYTF
>TRBV5-1|TRBD1|NA|TRBJ2-6
TGCGCCAGCAGCGAACAGGGGGTTTCAGGGGCCAACGTCCTGACTTTC
CASSEQGVSGANVLTF
>TRBV2|TRBD1|NA|TRBJ1-1
TGTGCCAGCGGCAATATGGACAGGAGACCAACGAACACTGAAGCTTTCTTT
CASGNMDRRPTNTEAFF
>TRBV11-2|TRBD2|NA|TRBJ2-1
TGTGCCAGCAGCTTACTTTTTATTACGGGAGGGTCATACAATGAGCAGTTCTTC
CASSLLFITGGSYNEQFF